Below, 30 T cell receptor beta chains from the same sample are listed, as sequenced in a study of blood T cells in healthy people across ages. Alongside a J-beta primer mix, a sample-barcoded 5' primer served in a second PCR lasting roughly 6 to 11 cycles. TCRdb processed the 5' RACE reads anew with MiXCR; each CDR3 protein has one entry. The repertoire holds roughly 1,500,000 distinct CDR3 sequences, about 31% seen once, with approximately 10% in the top ten. Sequenced material: blood. The receptors were sampled from a woman in her 30s in good health.

This clonotype was counted between two and nine times. In nucleotides, the CDR3 is TGCGCCAGCAGCCAAGTGGCCCGGGTTCGGGAGGTTACCGGGGAGCTGTTTTTT. Translated: CASSQVARVREVTGELFF. V gene TRBV4-1 combines with J gene TRBJ2-2, with 7 bases aligning to TRBD2. The V gene's germline CDR1 is MGHRA and CDR2 YSYEKL. The CDR3 is made up of 18 amino acids. The V gene end was trimmed by 1 base and the J gene end by 5 bases; junction bases not matched to a gene: 13.

The chain has TRBV10-3 and TRBJ1-4; perhaps TRBD1 as D (6 bases). The CDR3 consists of 15 residues. The germline CDR1 and CDR2 sequences are ENHRY and SYGVKD. Deletions cut 8 bases from V and 5 bases from J, with 18 bases between. CDR3 bases: TGTGCCATCGGGCGGACAGCCGAAGTAAATGAAAAACTGTTTTTT. Translated: CAIGRTAEVNEKLFF.

In this sample, this clonotype turned up many times. CDR3 amino acids: CSVAGREGSYEQYF. Here the CDR3 DNA reads TGCAGCGTTGCAGGGCGGGAGGGCTCCTACGAGCAGTACTTC. The chain joins TRBV29-1 to TRBJ2-7; 9 bases fit TRBD2. This CDR3 contains 14 residues. V was clipped by 4 bases and J by 0 bases; unmatched bases: 4. CDR1 SQVTM and CDR2 ANQGSEA come from the germline V gene.

About this clonotype itself: A much larger clone sits a single nucleotide away, making a read error possible. The chain is built from TRBV29-1 and TRBJ2-1; 7 bases align to TRBD1. The trim removed 7 bases at V and 10 bases at J, leaving 13 bases unmatched. CDR1 and CDR2 (germline): SQVTM, ANQGSEA. The CDR3 loop spans 13 amino acids. CDR3 nucleotides: TGCAGCGGTCCGGGACAGTTAGGAGGCGAGCAGTTCTTC. Amino acid sequence: CSGPGQLGGEQFF.

V is TRBV5-5 and J is TRBJ1-5; 8 nucleotides line up with TRBD1. The V gene's germline CDR1 is SGHKS and CDR2 YYEKEE (reference sequence). The CDR3 has 17 amino acids. The ends lost 3 bases at V and 2 bases at J; junction bases unmatched: 10. CDR3 amino acids: CASSSGRGPEGNQPQHF. Here the CDR3 DNA reads TGTGCCAGCAGCTCGGGCAGGGGGCCGGAGGGCAATCAGCCCCAGCATTTT.

With respect to this clonotype: One end of the junction varies from germline; a read error may be responsible. The chain is built from TRBV4-1 and TRBJ2-4; 10 bases are shared with TRBD1. The length of the CDR3 is 19 residues. From germline, CDR1 is MGHRA and CDR2 YSYEKL. The CDR3 DNA reads as TGCGCCGGCAGCCAAGATAGGGTTGGGACAGGGGAGGCTAAAAACATTCAGTACTTC. Residues: CAGSQDRVGTGEAKNIQYF.

This chain connects TRBV5-5 to TRBJ2-7, with unresolved D. The length of the CDR3 is 14 residues. The V end lost 1 base, the J end lost 5 bases, and 13 bases lay between the germline ends. Germline CDR1 and CDR2: SGHKS and YYEKEE (reference sequence). CDR3 DNA: TGTGCCAGCAGCTTGCCCCAAGGGTTGAACGAGCAGTACTTC. The encoded protein is CASSLPQGLNEQYF.

The chain combines TRBV12-3 or TRBV12-4 with TRBJ1-2; tentatively, D is TRBD1 (5 bases). This CDR3 has 14 amino acids. V was clipped by 5 bases and J by 0 bases, with 10 bases between them. In nucleotides, the CDR3 is TGTGCCAGCAGTCCAGGGTTGCCTAACTATGGCTACACCTTC. Its translation: CASSPGLPNYGYTF.

This chain uses TRBV20-1 with TRBJ2-1; D possibly corresponds to TRBD1 (5 bases). The V and J ends lost 5 bases and 0 bases respectively, with 17 bases between them. The CDR3 loop spans 16 amino acids. CDR1 DFQATT and CDR2 SNEGSKA come from the germline V gene (reference sequence). The CDR3: CSAVQDLAASYNEQFF. The CDR3 DNA is TGCAGTGCTGTACAGGATTTAGCCGCCTCCTACAATGAGCAGTTCTTC.

This clonotype appeared a few times. The chain combines TRBV28 with TRBJ2-3; weak D call: TRBD1 (6 bases). The CDR3 spans 14 residues. CDR1 is MDHEN and CDR2 is SYDVKM in the germline V gene. Trimming took off 9 bases at V and 6 bases at J, with 19 bases between the two ends. The CDR3 region has the DNA TGTGCCAGTTTTGCGGCGACGAGGGGGGATACGCAGTATTTT. It yields the protein CASFAATRGDTQYF.

The sample holds a few counts of this clonotype. The genes are TRBV28 and TRBJ1-5; D remains unclear. With 5 bases removed from V and 3 bases from J, the gap between germline ends came to 11 bases. In germline, CDR1 is MDHEN, CDR2 SYDVKM. The CDR3 loop spans 14 amino acids. CDR3 in DNA: TGTGCCAGCAGTCGTGGACGGTTCAATCAGCCCCAGCATTTT. This gives the protein CASSRGRFNQPQHF.

The chain uses TRBV5-1 and TRBJ2-1; a possible D gene is TRBD2 (6 bases). Trimming took off 6 bases at V and 0 bases at J, with 16 bases between the two ends. CDR1 and CDR2 (germline): SGHRS, YFSETQ. The CDR3 length is 16 residues. DNA of the CDR3: TGCGCCAGCACCGACCGACTAGGAAGCTCCTACAATGAGCAGTTCTTC. As protein: CASTDRLGSSYNEQFF.

The genes are TRBV4-1 and TRBJ1-1; 7 bases are a match to TRBD1. Germline V gene sequence: CDR1 MGHRA, CDR2 YSYEKL. The junction had 6 bases not matched to a gene; V was cut back by 1 base and J by 4 bases. The CDR3 runs 15 residues. CDR3 residues: CASSQGGGEGTEAFF. Here the CDR3 DNA reads TGCGCCAGCAGCCAAGGAGGGGGCGAAGGCACTGAAGCTTTCTTT.

This clonotype was seen only a few times. This may come from a read error, since a much larger clone is one base off. This chain joins TRBV29-1 and TRBJ2-7; 8 bases line up with TRBD1. Per the germline V gene, CDR1 is SQVTM and CDR2 is ANQGSEA. V lost 1 base and J lost 6; bases outside the gene matches: 5. This CDR3 has 13 amino acids. CDR3 loop: CSVEVGTGCEQYF. As DNA, the CDR3 is TGCAGCGTTGAAGTCGGGACAGGCTGCGAGCAGTACTTC.

The V and J genes are TRBV6-2 or TRBV6-3 and TRBJ2-3, with TRBD1 matching 7 bases. V dropped 8 bases and J dropped 0; count of bases not matched to a gene: 11. The CDR3 consists of 16 residues. Germline lookup yields CDR1 MNHEY and CDR2 SVGEGT. CDR3 sequence (DNA): TGTGCCAGCGAAAGAGGGGGCTCCGGGAGCACAGATACGCAGTATTTT. Protein sequence: CASERGGSGSTDTQYF.

The chain joins TRBV10-3 to TRBJ2-1; 10 bases fit TRBD2. The CDR3 length is 18 residues. V was clipped by 0 bases and J by 0 bases; unmatched bases: 5. The germline V gene has CDR1 ENHRY and CDR2 SYGVKD. The CDR3 bases are TGTGCCATCAGTGAGTCTTCCGGGACTAGCGACTCCTACAATGAGCAGTTCTTC. Translating gives CAISESSGTSDSYNEQFF.

This clonotype was seen a few times. V gene TRBV5-4 combines with J gene TRBJ2-5; no reliable D call. The CDR3 contains 15 residues. Looked up from germline, CDR1 is SGHNT and CDR2 is YYREEE (reference sequence). V was trimmed by 0 bases and J by 5 bases, leaving 14 bases between them. DNA for the CDR3: TGTGCCAGCAGCTTGGAGGTAGAAGAAGGGGAGACCCAGTACTTC. It is translated as CASSLEVEEGETQYF.

This clonotype was observed a handful of times. V usage is TRBV6-1 and J usage is TRBJ1-5; D not resolved. The CDR3 has 15 residues. Per germline, CDR1 MNHNS and CDR2 SASEGT. V was shortened by 8 bases and J by 4 bases, with 18 bases between the two germline ends. The CDR3 loop reads CASASQPFVNQPQHF. DNA of the CDR3: TGTGCCAGCGCATCACAGCCTTTCGTAAATCAGCCCCAGCATTTT.

This clonotype was counted ten times or more. The V and J genes are TRBV20-1 and TRBJ2-5; D is perhaps TRBD2 (5 bases). Germline V lookup: CDR1 DFQATT, CDR2 SNEGSKA (reference sequence). The CDR3 runs 14 residues. The V and J ends lost 2 bases and 2 bases respectively, with 12 bases between them. The CDR3 loop is CSARSPTGQETQYF. Here the CDR3 DNA reads TGCAGTGCTAGATCGCCCACGGGACAAGAGACCCAGTACTTC.

CDR3 DNA: TGTGCCAGCAGCCTCCGACTCAGCGGGGGGGCTGTGGGTTACAATGAGCAGTTCTTC. Protein product: CASSLRLSGGAVGYNEQFF. This chain connects TRBV9 to TRBJ2-1; 10 bases are shared with TRBD2. V shed 4 bases and J 4 bases; nucleotides not matched to a gene: 17. CDR3 size: 19 residues. Germline lookup yields CDR1 SGDLS and CDR2 YYNGEE. The full variable domain, its missing parts supplied by reference TRBV9 and TRBJ2-1, is DSGVTQTPKHLITATGQRVTLRCSPRSGDLSVYWYQQSLDQGLQFLIQYYNGEERAKGNILERFSAQQFPDLHSELNLSSLELGDSALYFCASSLRLSGGAVGYNEQFFGPGTRLTVL.

This clonotype has at least ten counts. The J gene is TRBJ2-7, the V gene TRBV4-1, with TRBD1 matching over 9 bases. The CDR3 sequence is 13 residues long. Germline V lookup: CDR1 MGHRA, CDR2 YSYEKL. Losses at the gene ends were 6 bases for V and 3 bases for J; bases not matched to a gene: 3. Here the CDR3 reads CASRGQGYYEQYF. The DNA for the CDR3 is TGCGCCAGCAGGGGACAGGGCTACTACGAGCAGTACTTC.

A few counts support this clonotype. Here the CDR3 reads CATSEFGGPSYEQYF. DNA of the CDR3: TGTGCCACCAGCGAGTTTGGGGGGCCCTCCTACGAGCAGTACTTC. V gene TRBV15 combines with J gene TRBJ2-7; D may be TRBD1 or TRBD2 (6 bases each). The CDR3 length is 15 residues. Germline CDR1 LNHNV, CDR2 YYDKDF (reference sequence). The V gene lost 5 bases and the J gene lost 0 bases, with 14 bases spanning the gap.

The V call is TRBV27, the J call TRBJ1-2, with a tentative D call TRBD1 (6 bases). Germline V gene lookup returns CDR1 MNHEY and CDR2 SMNVEV (reference sequence). CDR3 length: 14 residues. Trimming shortened V by 5 bases and J by 4 bases, and 14 bases separated the two germline ends. CDR3: CASSPRDIFYGYTF. DNA of the CDR3: TGTGCCAGCAGTCCCAGGGACATCTTCTATGGCTACACCTTC.

This clonotype was detected a few times. The rearrangement links TRBV28 to TRBJ1-2; the D gene is possibly TRBD1 (6 bases). The CDR3 totals 11 residues. Looked up from germline, CDR1 is MDHEN and CDR2 is SYDVKM. Trimming removed 11 bases at V and 8 bases at J, with 15 bases between. CDR3 sequence reads: CAAGQFDGYTF. The CDR3, as DNA: TGTGCCGCCGGACAGTTCGACGGCTACACCTTC.

This clonotype was observed many times. The chain couples TRBV20-1 to TRBJ2-7, with D possibly matching TRBD2 (5 bases). CDR1 DFQATT and CDR2 SNEGSKA come from the germline V gene (reference sequence). V lost 8 bases and J lost 5, with 13 bases in between. The CDR3 sequence is 11 residues long. This CDR3 is CSLGGLDEQYF. The CDR3 nucleotides are TGCAGTCTTGGAGGTCTAGACGAGCAGTACTTC.

This rearrangement joins TRBV20-1 to TRBJ1-2; D might be TRBD1 (6 bases). The CDR3 has 16 amino acids. The germline CDR1 and CDR2 sequences are DFQATT and SNEGSKA (reference sequence). V gave up 5 bases and J gave up 5 bases, with 24 bases separating them. DNA for the CDR3: TGCAGTGCTGAACGCCGGGACACAGCCCAACCATATGGCTACACCTTC. This encodes CSAERRDTAQPYGYTF.

The chain is built from TRBV9 and TRBJ1-2, with D possibly being TRBD1 (5 bases). Trimming took 5 bases from V and 8 from J, leaving 16 bases between them. The CDR3 length is 13 residues. CDR1 SGDLS and CDR2 YYNGEE come from the germline V gene. DNA of the CDR3: TGTGCCAGCAGTCCAGATGGGGCCGTCGGCTACACCTTC. Amino acids: CASSPDGAVGYTF.

As to this clonotype: One end of the junction is discordant with germline, which a read error may explain. V usage is TRBV6-6 and J usage is TRBJ1-3, with 10 nucleotides matching TRBD1. This CDR3 has 14 residues. In germline, CDR1 is MNHNY, CDR2 SVGAGI (reference sequence). CDR3 amino acids: CAGSTTGGENTIYF. CDR3 DNA sequence: TGTGCCGGCAGCACGACAGGGGGCGAAAACACCATATATTTT.

Note on this clonotype: Because the CDR3 is missing its conserved closing phenylalanine or tryptophan, this is likely a read error. This chain connects TRBV28 to TRBJ1-2; D perhaps matches TRBD1 (5 bases). Germline loops: CDR1 MDHEN, CDR2 SYDVKM. CDR3 length: 14 amino acids. Deletions cut 8 bases from V and 6 bases from J, with 19 bases between. The DNA of the CDR3 is TGTGCCAGCTCCTTCGGGGACTCCTATGATGGCTACACCATC. It encodes CASSFGDSYDGYTI.

This chain links TRBV10-1 with TRBJ2-4, with D possibly matching TRBD1 (5 bases). V was cut by 8 bases and J by 11 bases, with 13 bases left in between. The CDR3 covers 11 residues. The germline CDR1 and CDR2 sequences are WNHNN and SYGVQD (reference sequence). The CDR3 DNA reads TGCGCCAGCGGAAAGGGGTCGGTTCAGTACTTC. Its translation: CASGKGSVQYF.